The subject of this entry is one T cell receptor (beta chain). Germline-derived CDR1 and CDR2 are KGHSH and LQKENI. The CDR3 is 14 residues long. V shed 3 bases and J 3 bases; nucleotides not matched to a gene: 3. These data originate in a study of T-cell memory formation after mild COVID-19. TCRdb analysed the 5' RACE reads with MiXCR anew, one entry per CDR3 protein. The sample includes roughly 450,000 distinct CDR3 sequences, roughly 18% of them seen just once. The chain is built from TRBV18 and TRBJ1-2, with 8 positions matching TRBD1. This TCR came from a man between 18 and 29 years old who had mild COVID-19 (a few samples of this study predate the infection). Cell type and time point are not known. The sample comprised PBMCs or a T cell subset sorted from them (not recorded which). CDR3 DNA sequence: TGTGCCAGCTCACCTCGGACAGGGTACTATGGCTACACCTTC. Translating it yields CASSPRTGYYGYTF.